Presented here are 16 T cell receptor beta chains from one specimen sequenced in a study of CD8 T cells in ankylosing spondylitis. Regarding the study as a whole: Several highly homologous variants formed a TCR beta motif that appeared characteristic of ankylosing spondylitis blood.

TCRdb itself ran the 5' RACE reads through MiXCR, one entry per CDR3 protein. The repertoire holds about 130,000 distinct CDR3 sequences, with 15% to 20% as singletons. Which antigens these TCRs recognize remains unknown. Specimen: blood, either unsorted or a sorted T cell fraction (not recorded which). Receptors originate from a male donor with ankylosing spondylitis.

This clonotype was seen a few times. CDR3 region: CASSKRLVAIAEYEQYF. The CDR3 coding sequence is TGTGCCAGCAGCAAAAGACTTGTGGCAATAGCGGAGTACGAGCAGTACTTC. The chain links TRBV7-2 to TRBJ2-7, with D possibly TRBD2 on 6 matching bases. V lost 5 bases, J lost 4 bases, and 24 bases lay in between. The CDR3 is 17 residues long. The germline V gene encodes CDR1 SGHTA and CDR2 FQGNSA.

This clonotype came up a few times. The V gene is TRBV27, the J gene TRBJ1-5, with D possibly matching TRBD1 (6 bases). V was pared by 8 bases and J by 12 bases, with 20 bases between. Germline V CDR1 and CDR2: MNHEY, SMNVEV (reference sequence). The CDR3 totals 13 residues. This CDR3 is CASREGGDRNQHF. The CDR3 DNA follows: TGTGCCAGCCGGGAGGGGGGAGACCGGAACCAGCATTTT.

V is TRBV20-1 and J is TRBJ2-7; D unresolved. Germline loops: CDR1 DFQATT, CDR2 SNEGSKA (reference sequence). This CDR3 contains 14 residues. Trimming stripped 0 bases from V and 0 bases from J, with 9 bases between. The CDR3, as DNA: TGCAGTGCTAGAGATCCCGCTAGCTCCTACGAGCAGTACTTC. It specifies CSARDPASSYEQYF.

The table lists this clonotype with a few counts. The rearrangement uses TRBV3-1 and TRBJ2-1, with 10 bases identical to TRBD2. Germline V lookup: CDR1 LGHDT, CDR2 YNNKEL (reference sequence). The CDR3 is 16 residues long. Trimming at V came to 5 bases and at J to 3 bases, leaving 7 bases not matched to a gene. CDR3 DNA: TGTGCCAGCAGCTCCAGGACTAGCGGATTCTACAATGAGCAGTTCTTC. Its protein product is CASSSRTSGFYNEQFF.

The rearrangement uses TRBV9 and TRBJ2-2; no clear D gene. Per germline, CDR1 SGDLS and CDR2 YYNGEE. The CDR3 extends over 13 amino acids. The V end lost 0 bases, the J end lost 7 bases, and 7 bases lay between the germline ends. CDR3 amino acids: CASSVGVLGELFF. CDR3 DNA sequence: TGTGCCAGCAGCGTAGGGGTCCTCGGGGAGCTGTTTTTT.

This clonotype showed up just a few times. The V gene is TRBV27, the J gene TRBJ2-3; TRBD1 is a possible D gene (5 bases). There are 14 residues in the CDR3. Germline V gene data show CDR1 as MNHEY and CDR2 as SMNVEV (reference sequence). Deletions cut 1 base from V and 4 bases from J, with 9 bases between. Here the CDR3 reads CASSLYQGADTQYF. As DNA, the CDR3 is TGTGCCAGCAGTTTATATCAGGGTGCAGATACGCAGTATTTT.

This clonotype came up many times. This rearrangement joins TRBV28 to TRBJ2-7, with 12 bases lining up with TRBD1. CDR3 length: 17 amino acids. Germline V gives CDR1 MDHEN, CDR2 SYDVKM. V lost 4 bases, J lost 5 bases, and 12 bases stayed unmatched. As DNA, the CDR3 is TGTGCCAGCAGTTCGACGTACACGGGACAGGGGGCCCACGAGCAGTACTTC. It encodes CASSSTYTGQGAHEQYF. The full variable domain, with the rest looked up from reference TRBV28 and TRBJ2-7, is DVKVTQSSRYLVKRTGEKVFLECVQDMDHENMFWYRQDPGLGLRLIYFSYDVKMKEKGDIPEGYSVSREKKERFSLILESASTNQTSMYLCASSSTYTGQGAHEQYFGPGTRLTVT.

This sequence joins TRBV28 and TRBJ2-1, with D perhaps TRBD1 (6 bases). V was pared by 4 bases and J by 5 bases, with 15 bases between. Germline V lookup: CDR1 MDHEN, CDR2 SYDVKM. There are 15 residues in the CDR3. Here the CDR3 reads CASSYRQEINNEQFF. For the CDR3, the DNA is TGTGCCAGCAGTTACCGACAGGAGATTAACAATGAGCAGTTCTTC.

The chain has TRBV2 and TRBJ2-7; TRBD1 matches at 8 bases. Germline V gene sequence: CDR1 SNHLY, CDR2 FYNNEI. The V and J ends lost 2 bases and 5 bases, in that order; junction bases with no gene match: 5. The CDR3 covers 14 residues. In DNA, the CDR3 is TGTGCCAGCAGTGAACTCAGGGGGCTCGACGAGCAGTACTTC. Its translation is CASSELRGLDEQYF.

This clonotype occurred a few times. The chain joins TRBV4-2 to TRBJ2-1; TRBD2 agrees at 8 bases. V lost 8 bases, J lost 4 bases, and 16 bases stayed unmatched. The CDR3 extends over 17 amino acids. Germline V gene data show CDR1 as LGHNA and CDR2 as YNFKEQ. CDR3 DNA: TGTGCCAGCGGCGAGTTGAGCGGGAGCCCCACTTACAATGAGCAGTTCTTC. This codes for CASGELSGSPTYNEQFF.

This sequence joins TRBV6-5 and TRBJ1-5; D is uncertain. Trimming pared 2 bases from V and 3 bases from J, leaving 8 bases between. The germline V gene encodes CDR1 MNHEY and CDR2 SVGAGI. This CDR3 is built from 14 residues. Written as DNA, the CDR3 is TGTGCCAGCAGTTACGCTGGCTACAATCAGCCCCAGCATTTT. Protein sequence: CASSYAGYNQPQHF.

The chain links TRBV7-2 to TRBJ1-5, with D perhaps TRBD1 (5 bases). The germline V and J ends were trimmed by 2 bases and 7 bases, with 12 bases remaining between them. The CDR3 has 14 residues. Germline CDR1 and CDR2: SGHTA and FQGNSA. The CDR3 DNA is TGTGCCAGCAGCTTAAGATGGGGGTGGCAGCCCCAGCATTTT. Protein sequence: CASSLRWGWQPQHF.

This clonotype has a handful of counts. The chain links TRBV7-8 to TRBJ1-4; 9 nucleotides match TRBD1. With 4 bases clipped from V and 5 bases from J, the junction kept 2 bases outside the gene matches. Germline values: CDR1 SGHVS, CDR2 FQNEAQ. This CDR3 has 14 amino acids. CDR3 DNA: TGTGCCAGCAGCTCCGGACAGGGGAATGAAAAACTGTTTTTT. This sequence encodes CASSSGQGNEKLFF.

The chain joins TRBV5-5 to TRBJ2-2, with D hard to call. Trimming took off 4 bases at V and 5 bases at J, with 15 bases between the two ends. The CDR3 is made up of 15 amino acids. Germline V lookup: CDR1 SGHKS, CDR2 YYEKEE (reference sequence). The CDR3 protein is CASSPGRVGTGELFF. CDR3 nucleotides: TGTGCCAGCAGCCCTGGGCGTGTGGGTACCGGGGAGCTGTTTTTT.

The chain is built from TRBV12-3 or TRBV12-4 and TRBJ1-5; 7 bases fit TRBD1. J gave up 2 bases and V 2 bases, and 9 bases lay outside the gene matches. The CDR3 is made up of 17 amino acids. CDR3 bases: TGTGCCAGCAGTTTATTCACAGGGGTCTTCGGCAATCAGCCCCAGCATTTT. Translating gives CASSLFTGVFGNQPQHF.

This clonotype has just a few counts. The gene calls are TRBV21-1 and TRBJ2-7. TRBV21-1 is noted as a pseudogene. The CDR3 covers 14 residues. The CDR3 sequence is CASSLRGPPYEQYF. In DNA form, the CDR3 reads TGTGCCAGCAGCCTACGAGGTCCGCCCTACGAGCAGTACTTC.